This T cell receptor beta chain emerged from a study of identical twins. This clonotype has a count of ten or more. No antigen is known for it. Study conclusions and caveats: Cord blood beta clonotypes that were abundant carried fewer insertions, and memory repertoires showed no such trend. Out-of-frame TCR alpha sharing in monozygotic twins exceeded recombination model predictions.

The V segment lost 5 bases and the J segment 1 base; nucleotides outside the gene matches: 4. The CDR3 runs to 14 residues. The germline V gene has CDR1 DFQATT and CDR2 SNEGSKA (reference sequence). Template switching (which added a universal primer site) was used, and cDNA carried unique molecular identifiers. MiXCR, applied by TCRdb to the 5' RACE reads, yields one record per CDR3 protein. Seen here are roughly 230,000 distinct CDR3 sequences, 6.5% to 9.5% observed once, and the top ten hold roughly 3%. The same data also contributed to another study, on yellow fever vaccine responses in identical twins. That work contributes: The authors reported partly convergent, partly personalized vaccine responses in identical twins.

The chain has TRBV20-1 and TRBJ2-2; 7 bases are a match to TRBD2. The material sequenced was CD8+ T cells sorted from blood. This clonotype was sampled from a woman aged 18-29 years in good health. CDR3 sequence: CSAEAGRNTGELFF. CDR3 in DNA: TGCAGTGCTGAAGCGGGGCGGAACACCGGGGAGCTGTTTTTT.